This TCR beta chain comes out of a study of response to subunit inactivated influenza vaccine. Overall study results and limits: Each seasonal influenza vaccination recruits few new T cells, the authors suggested.

This clonotype has only a few counts. Its antigen remains unidentified. The CDR3 is made up of 18 amino acids. V lost 0 bases and J lost 7; bases outside the gene matches: 13. Germline assignment: CDR1 SGHDT and CDR2 YYEEEE. Each CDR3 protein is one row after TCRdb ran MiXCR on the RT-PCR reads. Of roughly 500,000 distinct CDR3 sequences in the sample, about 15% were seen once. The rearrangement links TRBV5-6 to TRBJ2-1; 10 bases line up with TRBD2. This sequence was found in a man between 50 and 69 years old who received an inactivated influenza vaccine. The sample was CD4+ T cells sorted from PBMCs, taken roughly 24 months after vaccination. The CDR3 nucleotides read TGTGCCAGCAGCTTGGCCTTTAGCGGGGGGAACTTTTTAAATGAGCAGTTCTTC. Encoded protein: CASSLAFSGGNFLNEQFF.